This T cell receptor (beta chain) originates from a study of blood T cell repertoires in COVID-19. TCRdb's copy holds only in-frame clones and misses some; the assay was immunoSEQ multiplex PCR. The table shows about 270,000 clones, with around 93% occurring only once. The source of this sequence is a man aged 40-49 years who had been exposed to COVID-19. Material for sequencing was PBMCs or T cells enriched from blood (not recorded which).

CDR3 amino acids: CASSFGLVRNEQFF. CDR3 coding DNA: TGTGCCAGCAGCTTTGGACTAGTCCGGAATGAGCAGTTCTTC. V is TRBV7-2 and J is TRBJ2-1; 7 nucleotides match TRBD2. The ends lost 3 bases at V and 7 bases at J; junction bases unmatched: 6. The V gene's germline CDR1 is SGHTA and CDR2 FQGNSA. The CDR3 has 14 amino acids.